The 15 T cell receptor beta chains below were found in one sample sequenced in a study of cytomegalovirus exposure and HLA in healthy donors. Primers: 60 Vbeta forward and 13 Jbeta reverse. This table comes from immunoSEQ multiplex PCR, and its TCRdb copy is limited to in-frame clones, with some not included. The sample totals 60,000 to 75,000 clones; its top ten clones hold over 3%. The sample consisted of PBMCs. These receptors all stem from a female donor in good health and CMV-seropositive.

The genes are TRBV7-9 and TRBJ2-7; TRBD1 matches 11 bases. Germline V lookup: CDR1 SEHNR, CDR2 FQNEAQ (reference sequence). J gave up 0 bases and V 5 bases, and 3 bases lay outside the gene matches. The CDR3 consists of 15 residues. CDR3 bases: TGTGCCAGCAGCCCCGGGACAGGGGGCTCCTACGAGCAGTACTTC. Its translation is CASSPGTGGSYEQYF.

In nucleotides, the CDR3 is TGCGCCAGCAGCTTGGACAGGGATCACGAGCAGTACTTC. Translation: CASSLDRDHEQYF. V and J are TRBV5-1 and TRBJ2-7; TRBD1 is a possible D gene (6 bases). V shed 0 bases and J shed 5 bases, with 9 bases lying between them. The germline V gene encodes CDR1 SGHRS and CDR2 YFSETQ. The length of the CDR3 is 13 residues.

V usage is TRBV7-9 and J usage is TRBJ2-1; perhaps TRBD2 as D (6 bases). The V gene lost 5 bases and the J gene lost 6 bases, with 17 bases spanning the gap. The CDR3 loop spans 15 amino acids. Per germline, CDR1 SEHNR and CDR2 FQNEAQ (reference sequence). The CDR3 coding sequence is TGTGCCAGCAGCATTGCCGCAATGGGGGGCAATGAGCAGTTCTTC. It encodes CASSIAAMGGNEQFF.

The chain uses TRBV18 and TRBJ1-6, with 9 positions matching TRBD1. CDR1 and CDR2 from the germline V gene are KGHSH and LQKENI. The CDR3 covers 16 residues. The trim removed 3 bases at V and 6 bases at J, leaving 6 bases unmatched. The CDR3 region has the DNA TGTGCCAGCTCACCGGGACAGGGCTCGGTTAATTCACCCCTCCACTTT. Amino acid sequence: CASSPGQGSVNSPLHF.

The chain is built from TRBV5-1 and TRBJ1-1, with D possibly matching TRBD1 (5 bases). The germline CDR1 and CDR2 sequences are SGHRS and YFSETQ. The CDR3 covers 14 residues. The V gene lost 4 bases and the J gene lost 0 bases, with 10 bases spanning the gap. In DNA form, the CDR3 reads TGCGCCAGCAGCCCCGACAGCGTGAACACTGAAGCTTTCTTT. Its translation is CASSPDSVNTEAFF.

The chain joins TRBV28 to TRBJ2-1; D is unresolved. The CDR3 contains 15 residues. The V and J ends lost 5 bases and 0 bases respectively, with 11 bases between them. Germline assignment: CDR1 MDHEN and CDR2 SYDVKM. The CDR3 spells CASSVAAISYNEQFF. The CDR3, as DNA: TGTGCCAGCAGTGTGGCGGCCATCTCCTACAATGAGCAGTTCTTC.

The chain links TRBV18 to TRBJ1-2; D might be TRBD1 (5 bases). CDR1 KGHSH and CDR2 LQKENI come from the germline V gene. The CDR3 has 14 residues. V was shortened by 0 bases and J by 4 bases, with 9 bases between the two germline ends. CDR3 amino acids: CASSPPTQGYGYTF. CDR3 DNA: TGTGCCAGCTCACCACCGACGCAGGGCTATGGCTACACCTTC.

The gene calls are TRBV7-6 and TRBJ1-4; tentative D call: TRBD1 (5 bases). V lost 3 bases, J lost 3 bases, and 11 bases lay in between. The CDR3 is made up of 15 amino acids. CDR1 is SGHVS, CDR2 FNYEAQ, per germline. CDR3 protein: CASSFQGHANEKLFF. Here the CDR3 DNA reads TGTGCCAGCAGCTTCCAGGGTCATGCTAATGAAAAACTGTTTTTT. Full variable domain (outside the CDR3, taken from reference TRBV7-6 and TRBJ1-4): GAGVSQSPRYKVTKRGQDVALRCDPISGHVSLYWYRQALGQGPEFLTYFNYEAQQDKSGLPNDRFSAERPEGSISTLTIQRTEQRDSAMYRCASSFQGHANEKLFFGSGTQLSVL.

The CDR3 is CASSNQRILNTEAFF. The CDR3 DNA is TGTGCCAGCAGCAACCAGAGGATTCTGAACACTGAAGCTTTCTTT. V and J are TRBV7-8 and TRBJ1-1; no clear D. The V end was cut by 5 bases, the J end by 0 bases, with 13 bases between. The CDR3 consists of 15 residues. Germline CDR1 is SGHVS and CDR2 is FQNEAQ.

V and J are TRBV28 and TRBJ1-3; D might be TRBD1 (6 bases). This CDR3 has 16 residues. Trimming removed 5 bases from V and 2 bases from J, with 16 bases in between. The germline CDR1 and CDR2 sequences are MDHEN and SYDVKM. The CDR3 DNA reads TGTGCCAGCAGTGATTTTCAGGGGAGCACTGGAAACACCATATATTTT. Translation gives CASSDFQGSTGNTIYF.

The V call is TRBV5-1, the J call TRBJ2-5; TRBD1 aligns across 7 bases. Germline loops: CDR1 SGHRS, CDR2 YFSETQ. V trimming: 4 bases; J trimming: 5 bases; junction bases outside the gene matches: 5. This CDR3 is built from 13 residues. CDR3 DNA: TGCGCCAGCAGCAAACAGGGGACGGAGACCCAGTACTTC. Residues: CASSKQGTETQYF.

V gene TRBV27 combines with J gene TRBJ2-7; TRBD1 agrees at 7 bases. With V trimmed by 5 bases and J by 0 bases, 13 bases remained unmatched. The CDR3 contains 17 residues. CDR1 is MNHEY and CDR2 is SMNVEV in the germline V gene (reference sequence). Here the CDR3 DNA reads TGTGCCAGCAGTAGCAGACAGGGAAGCCTATTCTCCTACGAGCAGTACTTC. Translation gives CASSSRQGSLFSYEQYF.

The chain recombines TRBV4-1 with TRBJ2-6; D uncertain. This CDR3 comprises 18 residues. Trimming removed 0 bases at V and 0 bases at J, with 12 bases between. In germline, CDR1 is MGHRA, CDR2 YSYEKL. CDR3 amino acids: CASSQEAPWSSGANVLTF. CDR3 sequence (DNA): TGCGCCAGCAGCCAAGAGGCCCCCTGGAGCTCTGGGGCCAACGTCCTGACTTTC.

The rearrangement uses TRBV19 and TRBJ1-2; 12 bases match TRBD1. V gave up 5 bases and J gave up 7 bases; unmatched junction bases: 8. The CDR3 totals 15 residues. Germline lookup yields CDR1 LNHDA and CDR2 SQIVND (reference sequence). This CDR3 is CASSLPGQGAGGYTF. The CDR3 DNA reads TGTGCCAGTAGTTTACCGGGACAGGGGGCAGGTGGCTACACCTTC.

The CDR3 reads CASSRDREQGAQPQHF. As DNA, the CDR3 is TGTGCCAGCTCACGTGATAGGGAACAGGGGGCTCAGCCCCAGCATTTT. The rearrangement uses TRBV18 and TRBJ1-5, with 9 bases lining up with TRBD1. The junction had 10 bases not matched to a gene; V was cut back by 4 bases and J by 6 bases. Germline CDR1 KGHSH, CDR2 LQKENI. This CDR3 has 16 amino acids.